The 16 T cell receptor beta chains presented below share a single source sample, sequenced in a study of T cell changes during pregnancy in multiple sclerosis. Method: immunoSEQ multiplex PCR; TCRdb's copy keeps in-frame clones and lacks some. The sample shows approximately 32,000 clones, roughly 89% of them seen only once. Sample: CD8+ T cells from peripheral blood mononuclear cells, taken in the second trimester of pregnancy. These receptor sequences come from a female donor with multiple sclerosis, enrolled in a pregnancy study.

This clone was recorded once. The chain links TRBV2 to TRBJ2-1; 10 bases map to TRBD2. CDR3 size: 16 residues. Germline CDR1 SNHLY, CDR2 FYNNEI. V lost 6 bases, J lost 9 bases, and 14 bases stayed unmatched. In DNA, the CDR3 is TGTGCCAGCAGGGGCCTAGCGGGAGATGCCTTGGGTGAGCAGTTCTTC. Protein: CASRGLAGDALGEQFF.

Here the CDR3 reads CASSYLNGYTF. The CDR3, as DNA: TGTGCCAGCAGCTACCTAAATGGCTACACCTTC. The chain is built from TRBV7-2 and TRBJ1-2; D is unclear. Germline values: CDR1 SGHTA, CDR2 FQGNSA. V was pared by 4 bases and J by 6 bases, with 6 bases between. The CDR3 covers 11 residues.

CDR3 coding DNA: TGTGCCAGCAGCGTTAGCGGGAGTTACACAGATACGCAGTATTTT. Protein: CASSVSGSYTDTQYF. This chain links TRBV9 with TRBJ2-3; TRBD2 agrees at 9 bases. The CDR3 runs to 15 residues. The ends lost 2 bases at V and 2 bases at J; junction bases unmatched: 3. Germline lookup yields CDR1 SGDLS and CDR2 YYNGEE.

CDR3 sequence: CASSPEGAGETEQFF. The CDR3 DNA follows: TGCGCCAGCAGCCCTGAAGGAGCGGGGGAAACTGAGCAGTTCTTC. This chain uses TRBV4-1 with TRBJ2-1, with 8 nucleotides matching TRBD2. This CDR3 has 15 residues. Losses at the gene ends were 4 bases for V and 9 bases for J; bases not matched to a gene: 11. Germline V gives CDR1 MGHRA, CDR2 YSYEKL.

This clone has just a few counts. V gene TRBV30 combines with J gene TRBJ1-1; D is uncertain. The germline V and J ends were trimmed by 5 bases and 4 bases, with 11 bases remaining between them. The CDR3 extends over 12 amino acids. The germline V gene encodes CDR1 GTSNPN and CDR2 SVGIG (reference sequence). CDR3 sequence: CAWGVEGTEAFF. The CDR3 nucleotides are TGTGCCTGGGGGGTTGAGGGCACTGAAGCTTTCTTT.

This CDR3 reads CASSLLTSADTQYF. The CDR3 DNA is TGTGCCAGCAGCTTACTTACTAGTGCAGATACGCAGTATTTT. The chain has TRBV7-8 and TRBJ2-3, with D maybe TRBD2 (5 bases). Germline V gives CDR1 SGHVS, CDR2 FQNEAQ. The CDR3 contains 14 residues. V was shortened by 2 bases and J by 4 bases, with 10 bases between the two germline ends. The entire variable domain, with the rest obtained from reference TRBV7-8 and TRBJ2-3, is as follows: GAGVSQSPRYKVAKRGQDVALRCDPISGHVSLFWYQQALGQGPEFLTYFQNEAQLDKSGLPSDRFFAERPEGSVSTLKIQRTQQEDSAVYLCASSLLTSADTQYFGPGTRLTVL.

The chain joins TRBV28 to TRBJ1-2, with D perhaps matching TRBD1 (5 bases). The CDR3 has 14 amino acids. The ends were cut back, 3 bases at V and 2 bases at J, with 10 bases in the middle. Looked up from germline, CDR1 is MDHEN and CDR2 is SYDVKM. CDR3 nucleotide sequence: TGTGCCAGCAGTTTCATGGACAACAACTATGGCTACACCTTC. It codes for CASSFMDNNYGYTF.

In its sample, this clone was seen once. The V and J genes are TRBV6-5 and TRBJ1-4; D perhaps matches TRBD1 (5 bases). CDR3 size: 15 residues. V shed 2 bases and J shed 4 bases, with 11 bases lying between them. Germline V CDR1 and CDR2: MNHEY, SVGAGI. CDR3 sequence reads: CASSYGGEGNEKLFF. CDR3 coding DNA: TGTGCCAGCAGTTACGGGGGGGAAGGTAATGAAAAACTGTTTTTT.

This clone was counted between two and nine times. The chain carries TRBV28 and TRBJ2-7, with no clear D. The germline V and J ends were trimmed by 5 bases and 1 base, with 9 bases remaining between them. Per germline, CDR1 MDHEN and CDR2 SYDVKM. The CDR3 extends over 13 amino acids. The CDR3 sequence is CASSTGVSYEQYF. CDR3 nucleotides: TGTGCCAGCAGTACCGGAGTTTCCTACGAGCAGTACTTC.

The rearrangement joins TRBV9 to TRBJ2-3, with 7 nucleotides matching TRBD2. The germline V gene has CDR1 SGDLS and CDR2 YYNGEE. The CDR3 has 17 amino acids. Trimming removed 0 bases from V and 8 bases from J; junction bases left unmatched: 15. The CDR3 reads CASSVAAGLGPLGTQYF. Written as DNA, the CDR3 is TGTGCCAGCAGCGTAGCTGCCGGACTAGGGCCCCTCGGTACGCAGTATTTT.

This clone was seen once. The chain couples TRBV7-9 to TRBJ2-3, with 7 bases identical to TRBD2. CDR1 is SEHNR, CDR2 FQNEAQ, per germline (reference sequence). With V trimmed by 4 bases and J by 3 bases, 10 bases remained unmatched. The CDR3 totals 16 residues. The CDR3 DNA is TGTGCCAGCAGCTGGGGGGGTGGAGTCGATACAGATACGCAGTATTTT. It encodes CASSWGGGVDTDTQYF.

The chain recombines TRBV5-1 with TRBJ1-1; maybe TRBD1 (5 bases). Trimming stripped 7 bases from V and 5 bases from J, with 9 bases between. Germline assignment: CDR1 SGHRS and CDR2 YFSETQ. The CDR3 covers 11 residues. The CDR3 here is CASPGGTEAFF. The CDR3 nucleotides read TGCGCCAGCCCGGGGGGTACTGAAGCTTTCTTT.

The chain has TRBV13 and TRBJ2-1, with 11 bases matching TRBD2. CDR1 is PRHDT, CDR2 FYEKMQ, per germline (reference sequence). V gave up 4 bases and J gave up 5 bases; unmatched junction bases: 7. The CDR3 length is 16 residues. CDR3 bases: TGTGCCAGCAGCTACTTAGCGGGGGGGCGGGACAATGAGCAGTTCTTC. Protein sequence: CASSYLAGGRDNEQFF.

The chain combines TRBV21-1 with TRBJ2-7; the table's TRBD1 call for D was not verified on the DNA. TRBV21-1 corresponds to a pseudogene. The CDR3 runs to 14 residues. CDR3 nucleotide sequence: TGTGCCAGCATTTCGACAGCAAGCTCCTACGAGCAGTACTTC. The encoded protein is CASISTASSYEQYF.

The chain employs TRBV20-1 and TRBJ2-3; tentative D call: TRBD2 (7 bases). V was clipped by 1 base and J by 11 bases, with 10 bases between them. The CDR3 length is 11 residues. CDR1 DFQATT and CDR2 SNEGSKA come from the germline V gene (reference sequence). In DNA form, the CDR3 reads TGCAGTGCTAGAGCCGGGGGGCTGCAGTATTTT. Residues: CSARAGGLQYF.

V and J are TRBV7-9 and TRBJ2-1; 14 bases match TRBD2. Losses at the gene ends were 5 bases for V and 8 bases for J; bases not matched to a gene: 5. Germline V gene data show CDR1 as SEHNR and CDR2 as FQNEAQ (reference sequence). There are 15 residues in the CDR3. The CDR3 is CASSPGLAGVDEQFF. In nucleotides, the CDR3 is TGTGCCAGCAGCCCGGGACTAGCGGGGGTCGATGAGCAGTTCTTC.